This TCR beta chain derives from a study of T cell responses to AZD1222 COVID-19 vaccine. Germline values: CDR1 SGHDN, CDR2 FVKESK. The length of the CDR3 is 15 residues. The trim removed 4 bases at V and 4 bases at J, leaving 3 bases unmatched. Data came from immunoSEQ multiplex PCR; TCRdb stores just in-frame clones and leaves some out. The sample has 150,000 to 250,000 clones, approximately 93% seen once. The chain is built from TRBV14 and TRBJ2-2, with 10 bases lining up with TRBD1. The clonotype originates from an adult who received the AZD1222 COVID-19 vaccine. The input for sequencing was peripheral blood, taken 28 days after the second AZD1222 dose. CDR3 sequence reads: CASSRDRGFTGELFF. As DNA, the CDR3 is TGTGCCAGCAGCCGGGACAGGGGATTCACCGGGGAGCTGTTTTTT. Drawing the rest from reference TRBV14 and TRBJ2-2, the complete variable domain is EAGVTQFPSHSVIEKGQTVTLRCDPISGHDNLYWYRRVMGKEIKFLLHFVKESKQDESGMPNNRFLAERTGGTYSTLKVQPAELEDSGVYFCASSRDRGFTGELFFGEGSRLTVL.